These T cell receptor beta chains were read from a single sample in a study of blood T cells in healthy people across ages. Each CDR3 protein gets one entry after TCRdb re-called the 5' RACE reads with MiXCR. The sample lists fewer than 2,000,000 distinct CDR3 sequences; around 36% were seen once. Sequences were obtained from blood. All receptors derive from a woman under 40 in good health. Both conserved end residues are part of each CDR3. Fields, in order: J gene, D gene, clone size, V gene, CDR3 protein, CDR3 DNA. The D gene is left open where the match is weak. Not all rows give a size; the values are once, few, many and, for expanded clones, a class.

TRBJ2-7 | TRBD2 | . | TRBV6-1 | CASKGVGTSGPPSSYEQYF | TGTGCCAGCAAGGGAGTGGGGACTAGCGGGCCCCCGAGCTCCTACGAGCAGTACTTC
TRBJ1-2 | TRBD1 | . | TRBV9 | CASSPGTAPGNYGYTF | TGTGCCAGCAGCCCAGGGACAGCCCCTGGGAACTATGGCTACACCTTC
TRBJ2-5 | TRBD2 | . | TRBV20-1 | CSVSGLAVRETQYF | TGCAGTGTATCGGGACTAGCAGTCCGTGAGACCCAGTACTTC
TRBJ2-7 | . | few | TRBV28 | CASSLSTGRIYEQYF | TGTGCCAGCAGTTTAAGTACAGGGAGGATCTACGAGCAGTACTTC
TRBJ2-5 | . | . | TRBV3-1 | CASSQAWGETQYF | TGTGCCAGCAGCCAGGCCTGGGGGGAGACCCAGTACTTC
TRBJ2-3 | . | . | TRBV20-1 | CSARQDSTDTQYF | TGCAGTGCTCGACAGGACAGCACAGATACGCAGTATTTT
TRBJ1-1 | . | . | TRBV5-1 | CASSTSTEMNTEAFF | TGCGCCAGCAGCACCTCGACAGAAATGAACACTGAAGCTTTCTTT
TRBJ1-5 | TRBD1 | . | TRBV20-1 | CSAREDRGDNQPQHF | TGCAGTGCTAGAGAAGACAGGGGAGACAATCAGCCCCAGCATTTT
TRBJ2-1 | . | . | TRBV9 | CASSVDPQARSSNNEQFF | TGTGCCAGCAGCGTAGACCCCCAAGCGCGGAGCTCCAACAATGAGCAGTTCTTC
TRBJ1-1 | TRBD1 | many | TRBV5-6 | CASSPDRDTEAFF | TGTGCCAGCAGCCCCGACAGGGACACTGAAGCTTTCTTT
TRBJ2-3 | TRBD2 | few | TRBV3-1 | CASSPRSGRASSTDTQYF | TGTGCCAGCAGCCCCCGAAGCGGGAGGGCCTCAAGCACAGATACGCAGTATTTT
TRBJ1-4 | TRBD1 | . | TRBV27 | CASSRYRGLNEKLFF | TGTGCCAGCAGCCGCTACAGGGGGCTTAATGAAAAACTGTTTTTT
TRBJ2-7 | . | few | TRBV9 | CASSVGWAPTYEQYF | TGTGCCAGCAGCGTAGGGTGGGCACCAACCTACGAGCAGTACTTC
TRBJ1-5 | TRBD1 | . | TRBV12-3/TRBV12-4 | CASSLGQGRGNQPQHF | TGTGCCAGCAGTTTAGGACAGGGAAGGGGCAATCAGCCCCAGCATTTT
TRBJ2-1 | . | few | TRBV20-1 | CSARVPHANLYEQFF | TGCAGTGCTAGAGTTCCCCATGCCAATCTCTATGAGCAGTTCTTC
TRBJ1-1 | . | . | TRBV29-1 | CSVALATPNTEAFF | TGCAGCGTTGCTCTTGCGACACCGAACACTGAAGCTTTCTTT
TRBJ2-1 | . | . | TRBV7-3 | CASSFFSESEQFF | TGTGCCAGCAGCTTTTTTTCTGAGAGTGAGCAGTTCTTC
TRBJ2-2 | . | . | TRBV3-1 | CASSQDPASGGELFF | TGTGCCAGCAGCCAAGATCCAGCGTCAGGTGGGGAGCTGTTTTTT
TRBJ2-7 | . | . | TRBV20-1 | CSASWRGYEQHF | TGCAGTGCTAGTTGGCGGGGCTACGAGCAGCACTTC
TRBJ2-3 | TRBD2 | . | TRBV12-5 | CASDRGLADTDTQYF | TGTGCTAGTGACCGTGGACTAGCAGACACAGATACGCAGTATTTT
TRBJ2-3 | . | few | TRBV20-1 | CSARPRALIYTQYF | TGCAGTGCCCGGCCCCGAGCGCTGATCTATACGCAGTATTTT
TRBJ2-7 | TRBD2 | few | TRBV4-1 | CASSQASGRPYEQYF | TGCGCCAGCAGCCAGGCTAGCGGGCGTCCCTACGAGCAGTACTTC
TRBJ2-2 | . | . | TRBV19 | CASMGGLGGELFF | TGTGCCAGTATGGGGGGCCTGGGCGGGGAGCTGTTTTTT
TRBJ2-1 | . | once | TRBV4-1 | CASSQDPPGFSYEQFF | TGCGCCAGCAGCCAAGACCCGCCGGGATTTTCCTACGAGCAGTTCTTC
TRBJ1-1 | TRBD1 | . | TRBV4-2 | CAGSQETGFSTEAFF | TGTGCCGGCAGCCAAGAGACAGGGTTTAGCACTGAAGCTTTCTTT
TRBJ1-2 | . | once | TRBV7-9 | CASSSGALVNYGYTF | TGTGCCAGCAGCTCAGGGGCCCTGGTAAACTATGGCTACACCTTC